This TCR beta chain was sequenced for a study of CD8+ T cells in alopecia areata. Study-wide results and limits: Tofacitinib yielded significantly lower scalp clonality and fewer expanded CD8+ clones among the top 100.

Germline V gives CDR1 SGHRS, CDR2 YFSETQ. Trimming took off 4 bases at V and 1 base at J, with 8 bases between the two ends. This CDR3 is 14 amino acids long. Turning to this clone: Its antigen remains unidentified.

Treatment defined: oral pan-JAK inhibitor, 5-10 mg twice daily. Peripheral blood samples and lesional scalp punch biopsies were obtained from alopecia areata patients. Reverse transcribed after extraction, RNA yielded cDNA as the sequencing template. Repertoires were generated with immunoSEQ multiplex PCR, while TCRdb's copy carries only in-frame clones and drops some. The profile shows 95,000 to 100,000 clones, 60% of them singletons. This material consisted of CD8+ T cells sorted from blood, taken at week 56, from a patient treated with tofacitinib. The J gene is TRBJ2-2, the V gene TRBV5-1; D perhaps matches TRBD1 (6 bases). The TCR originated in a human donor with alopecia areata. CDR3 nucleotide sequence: TGCGCCAGCAGCACGACAGGGAACACCGGGGAGCTGTTTTTT. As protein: CASSTTGNTGELFF.